This T cell receptor (beta chain) is from a study of patients and donors after allogeneic stem cell transplantation. This CDR3 is built from 16 residues. The ends lost 6 bases at V and 2 bases at J; junction bases unmatched: 12. This clonotype was seen only a few times. TCRdb called the RT-PCR reads again in MiXCR, with one record for every CDR3 protein. The sample lists under 170,000 distinct CDR3 sequences, approximately 37% occurring once. This receptor was taken from a human donor who was either an allogeneic HSCT recipient or a stem cell or donor lymphocyte infusion donor (not recorded which). It is not recorded whose cells these are; they may come from a transplant donor. This rearrangement joins TRBV12-3 or TRBV12-4 to TRBJ1-1; 7 bases align to TRBD1. The sequencing sample was made of blood, either unsorted or a sorted T cell fraction (not recorded which). As DNA, the CDR3 is TGTGCCAGCAGGGTGGACAGGCCTTATTCAAACACTGAAGCTTTCTTT. Encoded protein: CASRVDRPYSNTEAFF.